Following are 18 T cell receptor beta chains from one sample sequenced in a study of OX40 agonist ivuxolimab in advanced cancers. Clones were read by immunoSEQ multiplex PCR, and TCRdb kept only the in-frame ones, dropping some. The sample carries 73,000 or so clones, roughly 90% recorded once. Material: CD4+ or CD8+ T cells sorted from blood, obtained in a trial of the OX40 agonist ivuxolimab. The source is an adult with an advanced solid tumor such as melanoma, head and neck, liver or kidney cancer.

The chain is built from TRBV5-1 and TRBJ1-2; no reliable D call. Trimming removed 0 bases from V and 2 bases from J, with 11 bases in between. The CDR3 spans 15 residues. Per germline, CDR1 SGHRS and CDR2 YFSETQ. CDR3 protein: CASSLGNIYNYGYTF. Here the CDR3 DNA reads TGCGCCAGCAGCTTGGGCAACATTTACAACTATGGCTACACCTTC.

The V and J genes are TRBV7-8 and TRBJ2-3, with 9 nucleotides matching TRBD1. The V segment lost 5 bases and the J segment 3 bases; nucleotides outside the gene matches: 9. Germline V gene lookup returns CDR1 SGHVS and CDR2 FQNEAQ. The CDR3 is made up of 16 amino acids. As DNA, the CDR3 is TGTGCCAGCAGCCATACGCGGGGACAGGGTACAGATACGCAGTATTTT. Residues: CASSHTRGQGTDTQYF.

The V gene is TRBV29-1, the J gene TRBJ1-2; no clear D gene. Per the germline V gene, CDR1 is SQVTM and CDR2 is ANQGSEA. Trimming removed 1 base at V and 4 bases at J, with 7 bases between. CDR3 length: 12 amino acids. CDR3 sequence (DNA): TGCAGCGTTGAAGTACGCCCCTATGGCTACACCTTC. Translation gives CSVEVRPYGYTF.

The V and J genes are TRBV16 and TRBJ1-3, with a tentative D call TRBD1 (6 bases). The CDR3 sequence is 16 residues long. V was cut by 4 bases and J by 0 bases, with 13 bases left in between. Germline assignment: CDR1 KGHSY and CDR2 FQNENV. CDR3 nucleotides: TGTGCCAGCAGCCCCAGGTCAGGGGCCTCTGGAAACACCATATATTTT. Protein: CASSPRSGASGNTIYF.

This rearrangement joins TRBV29-1 to TRBJ2-2, with 7 nucleotides matching TRBD1. The germline CDR1 and CDR2 sequences are SQVTM and ANQGSEA. This CDR3 has 14 residues. V trimming: 2 bases; J trimming: 8 bases; junction bases outside the gene matches: 8. The CDR3 DNA reads as TGCAGCGTTGAACTTAGGGGGCGCAGGGGGGAGCTGTTTTTT. As protein: CSVELRGRRGELFF.

This chain joins TRBV4-3 and TRBJ2-1; the D gene could be TRBD1 or TRBD2 (5 bases each). There are 16 residues in the CDR3. With 1 base removed from V and 2 bases from J, the gap between germline ends came to 12 bases. CDR1 is LGHNA and CDR2 is YSLEER in the germline V gene. CDR3 residues: CASSQAPGPTYNEQFF. CDR3 DNA: TGCGCCAGCAGCCAAGCCCCGGGACCCACCTACAATGAGCAGTTCTTC.

V is TRBV7-9 and J is TRBJ1-1; D is possibly TRBD1 (5 bases). The CDR3 loop spans 11 amino acids. Germline assignment: CDR1 SEHNR and CDR2 FQNEAQ (reference sequence). The CDR3: CATPREGEAFF. The CDR3 nucleotides are TGTGCTACGCCCAGGGAGGGTGAAGCTTTCTTT.

The chain carries TRBV13 and TRBJ1-5; no firm D call. With 5 bases removed from V and 7 bases from J, the gap between germline ends came to 12 bases. The V gene's germline CDR1 is PRHDT and CDR2 FYEKMQ (reference sequence). The CDR3 is 13 residues long. The CDR3 bases are TGTGCCAGCAGCGATAGGACGGGGCAGCCCCAGCATTTT. Protein sequence: CASSDRTGQPQHF.

The chain is built from TRBV19 and TRBJ2-1, with D hard to call. The CDR3 has 14 amino acids. V lost 3 bases and J lost 3, with 9 bases in between. The germline CDR1 and CDR2 sequences are LNHDA and SQIVND (reference sequence). This CDR3 reads CASSMKGLYNEQFF. The CDR3 bases are TGTGCCAGTAGTATGAAGGGTCTCTACAATGAGCAGTTCTTC. The full variable domain, its missing parts supplied by reference TRBV19 and TRBJ2-1, is DGGITQSPKYLFRKEGQNVTLSCEQNLNHDAMYWYRQDPGQGLRLIYYSQIVNDFQKGDIAEGYSVSREKKESFPLTVTSAQKNPTAFYLCASSMKGLYNEQFFGPGTRLTVL.

The rearrangement uses TRBV5-1 and TRBJ2-2, with 11 bases matching TRBD2. The CDR3 loop spans 17 amino acids. Germline loops: CDR1 SGHRS, CDR2 YFSETQ. J gave up 4 bases and V 4 bases, and 9 bases lay outside the gene matches. CDR3 in amino acids: CASSPRLAGTSTGELFF. In nucleotides, the CDR3 is TGCGCCAGCAGCCCCCGACTAGCGGGGACCTCCACCGGGGAGCTGTTTTTT.

The V and J genes are TRBV7-9 and TRBJ1-2, with D possibly matching TRBD1 (5 bases). CDR1 is SEHNR, CDR2 FQNEAQ, per germline (reference sequence). The CDR3 is made up of 18 amino acids. Trimming stripped 1 base from V and 2 bases from J, with 20 bases between. The CDR3 is CASSLVRGQTKNNYGYTF. CDR3 bases: TGTGCCAGCAGCTTAGTTAGGGGTCAGACAAAGAACAACTATGGCTACACCTTC.

The CDR3 DNA reads as TGTGCCAGCCGGATGCAGGGGGCAGGCGAGCAGTACTTC. Its protein is CASRMQGAGEQYF. The genes are TRBV27 and TRBJ2-7; TRBD1 agrees at 8 bases. This CDR3 comprises 13 residues. Germline V gives CDR1 MNHEY, CDR2 SMNVEV (reference sequence). Losses at the gene ends were 8 bases for V and 6 bases for J; bases not matched to a gene: 9.

This chain joins TRBV14 and TRBJ1-2; tentative D call: TRBD1 (5 bases). V lost 4 bases, J lost 4 bases, and 19 bases lay in between. Germline loops: CDR1 SGHDN, CDR2 FVKESK. This CDR3 comprises 16 residues. The DNA for the CDR3 is TGTGCCAGCAGCCCATCCCCGGGACGGTCATTCTATGGCTACACCTTC. Protein product: CASSPSPGRSFYGYTF. Using reference TRBV14 and TRBJ1-2 for the parts outside the CDR3, the full variable domain is EAGVTQFPSHSVIEKGQTVTLRCDPISGHDNLYWYRRVMGKEIKFLLHFVKESKQDESGMPNNRFLAERTGGTYSTLKVQPAELEDSGVYFCASSPSPGRSFYGYTFGSGTRLTVV.

This chain links TRBV28 with TRBJ1-2, with TRBD1 matching over 7 bases. The CDR3 is made up of 14 amino acids. V lost 3 bases, J lost 4 bases, and 5 bases stayed unmatched. Germline loops: CDR1 MDHEN, CDR2 SYDVKM. CDR3: CASSLGWTGYGYTF. CDR3 nucleotide sequence: TGTGCCAGCAGTTTGGGGTGGACAGGCTATGGCTACACCTTC.

The chain links TRBV25-1 to TRBJ1-2; 9 bases map to TRBD1. With V trimmed by 2 bases and J by 6 bases, 1 base remained unmatched. This CDR3 contains 13 residues. Per the germline V gene, CDR1 is MGHDK and CDR2 is SYGVNS. CDR3 DNA: TGTGCCAGCAGTGAAGGGACAGGGCATGGCTACACCTTC. Protein sequence: CASSEGTGHGYTF.

J is TRBJ2-7 and V is TRBV7-9; tentatively, D is TRBD2 (6 bases). The germline gives CDR1 SEHNR, CDR2 FQNEAQ (reference sequence). This CDR3 spans 14 amino acids. Trimming removed 5 bases from V and 2 bases from J, with 13 bases in between. CDR3 DNA: TGTGCCAGCAGCCCCCGGGACTCCACCTACGAGCAGTACTTC. This gives the protein CASSPRDSTYEQYF.

The J gene is TRBJ1-1, the V gene TRBV12-5; 7 bases fit TRBD1. The germline gives CDR1 LGHNT, CDR2 FRNRAP. CDR3 length: 13 residues. The ends lost 7 bases at V and 7 bases at J; junction bases unmatched: 9. CDR3 protein: CASAGGTVREAFF. CDR3 in DNA: TGTGCTAGTGCCGGCGGGACAGTTCGTGAAGCTTTCTTT.

This clone was counted a few times. The J gene is TRBJ1-2, the V gene TRBV9, with D perhaps matching TRBD1 (5 bases). The germline V gene has CDR1 SGDLS and CDR2 YYNGEE. Trimming removed 3 bases at V and 5 bases at J, with 8 bases between. The CDR3 extends over 12 amino acids. CDR3 loop: CASSATGYGYTF. The CDR3 coding sequence is TGTGCCAGCAGCGCCACAGGTTATGGCTACACCTTC.